This T cell receptor beta chain was captured by sequencing in a study of CD8+CD57+ T cells in acquired aplastic anemia. J lost 4 bases, V lost 4 bases, and 5 bases had no gene match. This CDR3 is 14 amino acids long. Germline-derived CDR1 and CDR2 are SNHLY and FYNNEI. Overall study findings and caveats: Around 27 was the count of CD8+ CDR3 sequences that patients shared with controls.

TCR beta VDJ and CDR3 were profiled, and genomic DNA was the template. TCRdb redid the calling of the reads with MiXCR, one entry per CDR3 protein. This sample carries nearly 60,000 distinct CDR3 sequences, around 60% of them seen once, and the ten largest clones take about 16%. In the case of this clonotype: The antigen is not known.

CD8+CD57+ cell expansion, shown by flow cytometry, had occurred in the patients selected for sequencing. The patients all had a severe acquired aplastic anemia diagnosis. The TCR originated in a human donor with aplastic anemia. Sequencing used sorted CD4+, CD8+, or CD8+CD57+ T cells (not recorded which) from PBMCs. The V and J genes are TRBV2 and TRBJ2-7; 9 bases are shared with TRBD1. The CDR3 sequence: CASSATGGGYEQYF. Here the CDR3 DNA reads TGTGCCAGCAGTGCAACAGGGGGCGGGTACGAGCAGTACTTC.